This T cell receptor beta chain appears in the sequencing data of a study of STAT5B mutations in CD4+ large granular lymphocyte leukemia. Worth noting for this clone: The antigen remains unidentified.

General study findings and limits: Data were not HLA-matched across samples. Top patient clones used TRBV06 genes more often: 8/27 versus 2/35 in controls. Patient CD4-sorted repertoires looked more clonal than healthy CD4+ repertoires, even without putative leukemic clones.

Method: immunoSEQ multiplex PCR; TCRdb's copy keeps in-frame clones and lacks some. The sample consists of about 40,000 clones, roughly 76% of them appearing once. V dropped 6 bases and J dropped 5; count of bases not matched to a gene: 15. This CDR3 comprises 16 residues. Germline V gives CDR1 MNHEY, CDR2 SMNVEV (reference sequence). The source of this sequence is a human donor in good health. The V call is TRBV27, the J call TRBJ1-1; 7 nucleotides align to TRBD1. Input material: CD4+ T cells from blood buffy coats. In DNA, the CDR3 is TGTGCCAGCAGGCCAGGGGGTCTCTTTTCGGTGACTGAAGCTTTCTTT. It encodes CASRPGGLFSVTEAFF.